This T cell receptor (beta chain) was captured by sequencing in a study of T-cell reconstitution after alpha-beta-depleted transplantation in children. In the case of this clonotype: Its antigen is unknown.

Whole-study findings and limits: A year had passed since transplant, and T-cell counts and diversity by then came mostly from newly produced T cells. As was reported, about two months after transplant, alpha-beta T cells came from several hundred expanded graft clones. In some patients, recipient T cells and intrathymic progenitors surviving conditioning explained high day-60 diversity.

CDR1 is DFQATT and CDR2 is SNEGSKA in the germline V gene (reference sequence). Unmatched junction bases numbered 10, after V lost 5 bases and J lost 7 bases. The CDR3 consists of 15 residues. The TCRbeta library incorporated unique molecular identifiers. MiXCR, applied by TCRdb to the PCR reads, yields one record per CDR3 protein. Of roughly 100,000 distinct CDR3 sequences in the sample, about 7.5% are singletons; the top ten hold around 17%. The source of this sequence is a boy aged 2 to 9 with acute lymphoblastic leukemia, due to receive a stem cell transplant. This sample comprised PBMCs, obtained before TCRalphabeta/CD19-depleted stem cell transplant. V is TRBV20-1 and J is TRBJ2-2, with TRBD2 identical over 10 bases. CDR3 in DNA: TGCAGTGCTCGACGACTAGCGGGCTCGATCGGGGAGCTGTTTTTT. It is translated as CSARRLAGSIGELFF.